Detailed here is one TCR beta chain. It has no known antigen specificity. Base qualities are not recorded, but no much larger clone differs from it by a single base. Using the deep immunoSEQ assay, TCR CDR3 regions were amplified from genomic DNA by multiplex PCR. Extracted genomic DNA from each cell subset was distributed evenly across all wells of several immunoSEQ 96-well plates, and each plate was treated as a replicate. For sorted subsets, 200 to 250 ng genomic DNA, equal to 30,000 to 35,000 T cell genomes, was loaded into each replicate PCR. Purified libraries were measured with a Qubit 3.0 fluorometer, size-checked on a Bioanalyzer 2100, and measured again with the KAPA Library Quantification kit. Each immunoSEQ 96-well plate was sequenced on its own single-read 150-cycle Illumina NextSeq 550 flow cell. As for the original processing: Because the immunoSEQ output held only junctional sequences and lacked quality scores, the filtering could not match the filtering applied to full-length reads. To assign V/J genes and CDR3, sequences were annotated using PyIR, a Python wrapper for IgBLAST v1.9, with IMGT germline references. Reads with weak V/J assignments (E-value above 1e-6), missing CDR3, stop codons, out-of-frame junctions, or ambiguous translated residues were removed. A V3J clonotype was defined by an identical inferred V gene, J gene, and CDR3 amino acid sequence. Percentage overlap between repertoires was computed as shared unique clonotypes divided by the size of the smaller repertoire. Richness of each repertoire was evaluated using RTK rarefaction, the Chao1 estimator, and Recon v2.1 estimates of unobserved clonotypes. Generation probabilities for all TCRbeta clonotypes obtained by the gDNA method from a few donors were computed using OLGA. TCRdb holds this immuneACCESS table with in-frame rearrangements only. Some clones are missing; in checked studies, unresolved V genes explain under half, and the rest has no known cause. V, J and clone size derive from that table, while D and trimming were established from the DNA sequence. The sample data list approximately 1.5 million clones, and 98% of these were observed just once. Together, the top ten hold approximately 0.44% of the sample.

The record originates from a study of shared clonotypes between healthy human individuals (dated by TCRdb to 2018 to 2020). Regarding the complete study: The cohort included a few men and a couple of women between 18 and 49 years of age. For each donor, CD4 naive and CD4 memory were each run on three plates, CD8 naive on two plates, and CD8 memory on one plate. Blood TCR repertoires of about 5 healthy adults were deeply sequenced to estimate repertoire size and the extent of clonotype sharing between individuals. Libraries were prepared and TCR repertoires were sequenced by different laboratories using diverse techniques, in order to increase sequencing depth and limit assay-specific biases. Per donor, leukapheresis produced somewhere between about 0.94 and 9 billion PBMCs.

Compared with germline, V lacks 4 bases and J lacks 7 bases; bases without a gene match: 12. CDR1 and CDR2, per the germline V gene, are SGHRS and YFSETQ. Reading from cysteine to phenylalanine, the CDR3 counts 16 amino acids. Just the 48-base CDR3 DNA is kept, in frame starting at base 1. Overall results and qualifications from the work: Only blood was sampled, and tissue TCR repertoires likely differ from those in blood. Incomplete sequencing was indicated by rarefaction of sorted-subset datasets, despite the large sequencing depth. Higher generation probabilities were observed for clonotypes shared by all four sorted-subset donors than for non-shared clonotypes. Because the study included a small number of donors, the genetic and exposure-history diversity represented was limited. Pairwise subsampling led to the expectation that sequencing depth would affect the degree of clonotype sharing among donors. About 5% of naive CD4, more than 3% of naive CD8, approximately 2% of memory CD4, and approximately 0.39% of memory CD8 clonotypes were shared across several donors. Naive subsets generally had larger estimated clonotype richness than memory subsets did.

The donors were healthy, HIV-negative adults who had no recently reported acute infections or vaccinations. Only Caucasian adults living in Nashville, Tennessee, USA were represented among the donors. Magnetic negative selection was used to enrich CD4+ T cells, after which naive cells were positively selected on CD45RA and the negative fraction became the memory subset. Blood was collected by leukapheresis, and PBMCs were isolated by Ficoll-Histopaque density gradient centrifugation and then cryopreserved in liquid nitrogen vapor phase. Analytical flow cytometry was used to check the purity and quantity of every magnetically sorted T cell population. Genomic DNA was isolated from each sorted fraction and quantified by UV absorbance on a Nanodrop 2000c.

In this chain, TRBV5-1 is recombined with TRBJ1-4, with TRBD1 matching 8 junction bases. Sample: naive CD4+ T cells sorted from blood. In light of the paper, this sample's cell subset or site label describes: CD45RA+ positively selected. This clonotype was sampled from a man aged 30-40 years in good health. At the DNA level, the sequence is TGCGCCAGCAGCAGAGAACCGGGACAGGCCTCTGAAAAACTGTTTTTT. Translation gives CASSREPGQASEKLFF.